This T cell receptor beta chain was sequenced in a study of T cell responses to AZD1222 COVID-19 vaccine. Study-level background: Timing groups of about 4 and about 12 weeks for second doses were pooled. Points from the study as a whole: Increases in Spike-specific TCR breadth and depth were seen after two AZD1222 doses. There were mostly white British donors and more females than males, and clonal diversity was possibly underestimated.

Sequencing used immunoSEQ multiplex PCR; TCRdb keeps in-frame clones, though not all of them. The repertoire holds approximately 140,000 clones, with over 90% as singletons. With V trimmed by 3 bases and J by 9 bases, 10 bases remained unmatched. The germline V gene has CDR1 SGHTA and CDR2 FQGTGA. This CDR3 region has 16 residues. A remark on this clone: Its antigen is still unknown.

Sequencing used peripheral blood, obtained on day 0 of AZD1222 vaccination. The sequence came from an adult in good health. This chain connects TRBV7-3 to TRBJ2-1, with 11 bases identical to TRBD2. The CDR3 DNA sequence: TGTGCCAGCAGCTTTTTTAAGACTAGCGGGACCTTTGAGCAGTTCTTC. Amino acids: CASSFFKTSGTFEQFF.